The entry that follows covers one T cell receptor (beta chain) sequence. Its antigen is undetermined. This sample is part of a study of cytomegalovirus exposure and HLA in healthy donors. Study-wide findings and caveats: The authors later linked a missense DCLRE1C variant to TCR beta V- and J-gene trimming. Of the V segments, some could not be distinguished, including TRBV6-2 and TRBV6-3, and were excluded. Per published accounts, TCR beta sequences correctly predicted the HLA-A and HLA-B alleles of most subjects. Cytomegalovirus association was assigned to about 150 TCR beta chains.

CDR3 size: 13 residues. Germline V gene lookup returns CDR1 SGHDN and CDR2 FVKESK. V lost 5 bases and J lost 1, with 8 bases in between. The study ran its PCR with 60 Vbeta and 13 Jbeta primers. Data came from immunoSEQ multiplex PCR; TCRdb stores just in-frame clones and leaves some out. The sample data list approximately 110,000 clones. Material for sequencing was PBMCs. The TCR originated in a man aged 25-40 years in good health and CMV-seronegative. The gene calls are TRBV14 and TRBJ1-1; maybe TRBD1 (5 bases). CDR3: CASSAQGNTEAFF. CDR3 coding DNA: TGTGCCAGCAGCGCCCAGGGGAACACTGAAGCTTTCTTT.